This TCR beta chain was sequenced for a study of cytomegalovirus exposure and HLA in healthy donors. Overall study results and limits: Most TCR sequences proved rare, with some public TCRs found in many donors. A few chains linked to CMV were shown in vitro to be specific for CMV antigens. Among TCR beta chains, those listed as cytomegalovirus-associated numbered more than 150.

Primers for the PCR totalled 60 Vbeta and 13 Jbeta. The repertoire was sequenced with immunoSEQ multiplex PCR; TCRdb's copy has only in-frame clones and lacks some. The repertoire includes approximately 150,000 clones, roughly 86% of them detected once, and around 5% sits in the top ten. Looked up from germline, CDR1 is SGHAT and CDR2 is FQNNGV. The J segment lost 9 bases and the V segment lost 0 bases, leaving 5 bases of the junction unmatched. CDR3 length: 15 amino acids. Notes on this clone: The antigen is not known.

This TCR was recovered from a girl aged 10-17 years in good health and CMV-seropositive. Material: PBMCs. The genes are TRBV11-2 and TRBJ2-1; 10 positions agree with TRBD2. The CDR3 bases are TGTGCCAGCAGCTTAGAAGCGGGGGGGCTAGTTGAGCAGTTCTTC. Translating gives CASSLEAGGLVEQFF.